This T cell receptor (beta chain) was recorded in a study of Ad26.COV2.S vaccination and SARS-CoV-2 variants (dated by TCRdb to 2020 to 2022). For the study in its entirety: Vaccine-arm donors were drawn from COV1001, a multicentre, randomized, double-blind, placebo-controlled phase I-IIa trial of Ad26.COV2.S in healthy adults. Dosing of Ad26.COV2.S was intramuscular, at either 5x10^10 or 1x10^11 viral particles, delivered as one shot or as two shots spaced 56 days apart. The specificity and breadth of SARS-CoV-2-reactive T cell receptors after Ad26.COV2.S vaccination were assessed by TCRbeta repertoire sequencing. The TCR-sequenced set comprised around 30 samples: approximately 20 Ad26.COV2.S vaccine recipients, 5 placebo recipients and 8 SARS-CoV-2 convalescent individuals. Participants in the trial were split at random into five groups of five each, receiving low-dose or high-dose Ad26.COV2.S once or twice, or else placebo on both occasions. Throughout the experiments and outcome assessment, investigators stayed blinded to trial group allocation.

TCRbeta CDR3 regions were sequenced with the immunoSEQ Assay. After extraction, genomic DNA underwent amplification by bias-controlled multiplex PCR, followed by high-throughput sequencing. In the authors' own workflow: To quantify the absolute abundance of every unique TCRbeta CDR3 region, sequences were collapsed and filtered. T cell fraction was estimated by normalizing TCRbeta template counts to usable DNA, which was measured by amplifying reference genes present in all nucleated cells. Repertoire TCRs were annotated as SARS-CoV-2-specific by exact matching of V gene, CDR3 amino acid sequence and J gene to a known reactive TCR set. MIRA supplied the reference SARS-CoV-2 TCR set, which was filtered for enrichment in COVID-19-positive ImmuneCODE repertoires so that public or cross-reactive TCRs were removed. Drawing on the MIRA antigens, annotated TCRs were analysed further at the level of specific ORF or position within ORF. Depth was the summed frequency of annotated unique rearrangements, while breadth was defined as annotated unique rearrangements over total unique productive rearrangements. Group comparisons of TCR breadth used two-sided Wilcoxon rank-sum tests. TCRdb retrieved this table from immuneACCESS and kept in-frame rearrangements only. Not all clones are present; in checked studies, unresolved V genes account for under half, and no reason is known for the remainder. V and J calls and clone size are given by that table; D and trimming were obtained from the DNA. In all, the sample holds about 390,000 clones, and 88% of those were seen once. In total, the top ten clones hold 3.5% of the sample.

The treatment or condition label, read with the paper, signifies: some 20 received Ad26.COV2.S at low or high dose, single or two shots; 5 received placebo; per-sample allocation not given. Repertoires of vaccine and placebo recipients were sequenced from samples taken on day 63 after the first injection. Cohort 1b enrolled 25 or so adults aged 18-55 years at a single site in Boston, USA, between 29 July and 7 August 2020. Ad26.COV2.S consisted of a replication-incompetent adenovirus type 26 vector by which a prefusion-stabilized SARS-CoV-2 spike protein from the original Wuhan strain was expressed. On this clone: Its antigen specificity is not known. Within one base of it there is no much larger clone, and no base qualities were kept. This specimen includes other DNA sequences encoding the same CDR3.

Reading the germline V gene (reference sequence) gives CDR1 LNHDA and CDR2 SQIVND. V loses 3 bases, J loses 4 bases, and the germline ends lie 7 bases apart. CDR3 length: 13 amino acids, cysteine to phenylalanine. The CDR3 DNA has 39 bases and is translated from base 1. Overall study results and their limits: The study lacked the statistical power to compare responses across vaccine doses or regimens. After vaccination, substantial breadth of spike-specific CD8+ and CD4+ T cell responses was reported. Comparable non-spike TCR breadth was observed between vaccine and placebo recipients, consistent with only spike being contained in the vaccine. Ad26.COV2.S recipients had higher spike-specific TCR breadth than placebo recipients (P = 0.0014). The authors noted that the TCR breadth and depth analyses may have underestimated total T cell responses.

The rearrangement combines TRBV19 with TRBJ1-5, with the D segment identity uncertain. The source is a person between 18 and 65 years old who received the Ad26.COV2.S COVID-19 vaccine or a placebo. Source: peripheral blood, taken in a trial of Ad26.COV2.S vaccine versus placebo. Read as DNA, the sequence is TGTGCCAGTAGTATCCCGGGGAATCAGCCCCAGCATTTT. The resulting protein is CASSIPGNQPQHF.